The sequence of this T cell receptor beta chain was determined in a study of CD8 T cells in Susac syndrome. Overall study results and limits: The study recognized that the number of individuals in its TCR sequencing and HLA analysis was relatively small.

CDR1 and CDR2 from the germline V gene are MGHRA and YSYEKL. This CDR3 has 14 residues. V lost 4 bases and J 1 base, leaving 11 bases between the germline ends. Regarding this clonotype: The antigen is unknown.

Roughly 0.45 to 1 ug RNA was reverse transcribed with random hexamers. TCRdb recomputed calls from the immunoSEQ multiplex PCR reads with MiXCR, one row per CDR3 protein. The top ten clones hold approximately 0.092% of a sample with approximately 120,000 distinct CDR3 sequences, about 95% of them seen once. This TCR derives from a human donor in good health. Sequenced material: CD4+ T cells from PBMCs. The chain couples TRBV4-1 to TRBJ2-7, with D perhaps TRBD1 (6 bases). The CDR3 is CASSRPGQSYEQYF. The CDR3, as DNA: TGCGCCAGCAGCCGACCGGGACAATCCTACGAGCAGTACTTC.